This passage covers 21 T cell receptor beta chains from one sample sequenced in a study of blood T cells in healthy people across ages. With a J-beta primer mix and a sample-barcoded 5' primer, a second PCR ran about 6 to 11 cycles. TCRdb re-called the 5' RACE reads with MiXCR, one entry per CDR3 protein. Here the sample spans over 600,000 distinct CDR3 sequences, around a fifth being singletons. The sample was blood. The origin of the receptors is a man aged 65 to 79 in good health.

This clonotype was counted between two and nine times. The V call is TRBV2, the J call TRBJ2-5; D is possibly TRBD1 or TRBD2 (5 bases each). CDR3 length: 14 amino acids. Germline CDR1 and CDR2: SNHLY and FYNNEI. V shed 7 bases and J shed 5 bases, with 17 bases lying between them. The DNA of the CDR3 is TGTGCCAGCAAGTGGAACCGGGACGAGGAGACCCAGTACTTC. Protein product: CASKWNRDEETQYF. Based on the CDR3 plus reference TRBV2 and TRBJ2-5, the full variable domain is EPEVTQTPSHQVTQMGQEVILRCVPISNHLYFYWYRQILGQKVEFLVSFYNNEISEKSEIFDDQFSVERPDGSNFTLKIRSTKLEDSAMYFCASKWNRDEETQYFGPGTRLLVL.

This clonotype was seen a few times. The chain links TRBV28 to TRBJ2-7; D may be TRBD1 or TRBD2 (5 bases each). The CDR3 is made up of 15 amino acids. Trimming pared 6 bases from V and 1 base from J, leaving 16 bases between. The germline V gene encodes CDR1 MDHEN and CDR2 SYDVKM. CDR3 sequence: CASRAGTVFSYEQYF. Here the CDR3 DNA reads TGTGCCAGCAGAGCCGGGACGGTGTTTTCCTACGAGCAGTACTTC.

The chain is built from TRBV20-1 and TRBJ1-5; 9 bases line up with TRBD1. The germline CDR1 and CDR2 sequences are DFQATT and SNEGSKA (reference sequence). The CDR3 extends over 17 amino acids. Germline trimming cut 2 bases from V and 0 bases from J; bases unmatched to any gene: 8. The CDR3 is CSARWGTGTDSNQPQHF. The CDR3 nucleotides read TGCAGTGCTAGATGGGGGACAGGGACCGATAGCAATCAGCCCCAGCATTTT.

The chain uses TRBV20-1 and TRBJ2-3; possibly TRBD1 for D (6 bases). Looked up from germline, CDR1 is DFQATT and CDR2 is SNEGSKA (reference sequence). V lost 4 bases, J lost 1 base, and 9 bases lay in between. The CDR3 totals 13 residues. This CDR3 is CSATRTGTDTQYF. The CDR3 region has the DNA TGCAGTGCTACAAGGACAGGCACAGATACGCAGTATTTT.

The J gene is TRBJ2-7, the V gene TRBV18; 10 nucleotides agree with TRBD1. This CDR3 contains 15 residues. V dropped 1 base and J dropped 3; count of bases not matched to a gene: 3. CDR1 KGHSH and CDR2 LQKENI come from the germline V gene. The CDR3 sequence is CASSPQRTGGYEQYF. CDR3 sequence (DNA): TGTGCCAGCTCACCACAGAGGACAGGGGGCTACGAGCAGTACTTC.

This clonotype was seen ten or more times. This chain's CDR3 is CASSISAGIGEKLFF. As DNA, the CDR3 is TGTGCCAGCAGTATATCGGCCGGGATCGGTGAAAAACTGTTTTTT. This chain joins TRBV6-5 and TRBJ1-4; D not resolved. The V and J ends lost 5 bases and 7 bases respectively, with 17 bases between them. The CDR3 consists of 15 residues. Germline-derived CDR1 and CDR2 are MNHEY and SVGAGI.

The chain combines TRBV7-8 with TRBJ1-1, with 7 bases fitting TRBD1. CDR3 length: 15 residues. The J segment lost 5 bases and the V segment lost 1 base, leaving 7 bases of the junction unmatched. The germline V gene encodes CDR1 SGHVS and CDR2 FQNEAQ. For the CDR3, the DNA is TGTGCCAGCAGCTTAGTCAGGGGGTTCGGGACTGAAGCTTTCTTT. Protein sequence: CASSLVRGFGTEAFF.

CDR3 loop: CASSRPSVNSGRLDEQFF. The CDR3 nucleotides are TGTGCCAGCAGCCGCCCCTCTGTGAATAGCGGGAGGTTGGATGAGCAGTTCTTC. The chain employs TRBV7-9 and TRBJ2-1, with 10 bases matching TRBD2. The CDR3 consists of 18 residues. Trimming removed 5 bases from V and 8 bases from J; junction bases left unmatched: 18. Germline V CDR1 and CDR2: SEHNR, FQNEAQ (reference sequence).

As DNA, the CDR3 is TGTGCCAGCAGCCAAGATATAACAGGGGTAGCCGGGGAGCTGTTTTTT. Translating gives CASSQDITGVAGELFF. The chain carries TRBV3-1 and TRBJ2-2; TRBD1 aligns across 7 bases. In germline, CDR1 is LGHDT, CDR2 YNNKEL (reference sequence). The CDR3 has 16 residues. The V and J ends lost 0 bases and 6 bases, in that order; junction bases with no gene match: 7.

The table lists this clonotype with a few counts. The chain combines TRBV5-1 with TRBJ1-1, with TRBD1 as a possible D gene (5 bases). Trimming shortened V by 1 base and J by 1 base, and 8 bases separated the two germline ends. CDR3 length: 14 residues. Germline V gene sequence: CDR1 SGHRS, CDR2 YFSETQ. The CDR3 DNA sequence: TGCGCCAGCAGCTTGCAGGGATGGAACACTGAAGCTTTCTTT. Residues: CASSLQGWNTEAFF.

This clonotype was observed a handful of times. The chain has TRBV20-1 and TRBJ2-7; 7 bases match TRBD2. Germline-derived CDR1 and CDR2 are DFQATT and SNEGSKA (reference sequence). The CDR3 extends over 13 amino acids. J lost 7 bases, V lost 3 bases, and 9 bases had no gene match. The DNA of the CDR3 is TGCAGTGCTAGCCCCAGCGGGAAAGGGGAGCAGTACTTC. As protein: CSASPSGKGEQYF.

On this clonotype itself: Its ends do not fully match the called genes, so a read error is possible. The chain is built from TRBV20-1 and TRBJ2-3; TRBD2 agrees at 16 bases. CDR1 and CDR2 from the germline V gene are DFQATT and SNEGSKA (reference sequence). This CDR3 comprises 18 residues. CDR3 nucleotides: TGCAGTGCCCAAGGGACTAGCGGGGGGGGTAGTCTCACAGGTACGCAGTATTTT. The encoded protein is CSAQGTSGGGSLTGTQYF.

The CDR3 coding sequence is TGTGCCAGCAGCCAGGCCTTTGGCGGGAGGGTCTACAATGAGCAGTTCTTC. Its translation is CASSQAFGGRVYNEQFF. The chain recombines TRBV7-2 with TRBJ2-1; 9 bases are shared with TRBD2. The J segment lost 3 bases and the V segment lost 5 bases, leaving 11 bases of the junction unmatched. CDR3 length equals 17 residues. CDR1 is SGHTA, CDR2 FQGNSA, per germline.

This clonotype has only a few counts. V is TRBV20-1 and J is TRBJ1-4; TRBD1 aligns across 8 bases. V shed 4 bases and J 2 bases; nucleotides not matched to a gene: 12. Germline V gives CDR1 DFQATT, CDR2 SNEGSKA (reference sequence). The CDR3 spans 17 residues. This chain's CDR3 is CSATPGGQAITNEKLFF. The CDR3 DNA follows: TGCAGTGCTACTCCAGGGGGCCAGGCGATTACTAATGAAAAACTGTTTTTT.

The rearrangement joins TRBV27 to TRBJ2-5; TRBD2 might be the D (6 bases). The CDR3 contains 15 residues. Germline V gene lookup returns CDR1 MNHEY and CDR2 SMNVEV (reference sequence). Deletions cut 5 bases from V and 4 bases from J, with 17 bases between. CDR3 amino acids: CASSPGSFGGETQYF. Written as DNA, the CDR3 is TGTGCCAGCAGTCCAGGGTCCTTCGGGGGAGAGACCCAGTACTTC.

This rearrangement joins TRBV20-1 to TRBJ2-1; D uncertain. The CDR3 loop spans 13 amino acids. Trimming took off 2 bases at V and 4 bases at J, with 9 bases between the two ends. CDR1 is DFQATT and CDR2 is SNEGSKA in the germline V gene (reference sequence). The CDR3 DNA sequence: TGCAGTGCTAGATCGGACGGTTACAATGAGCAGTTCTTC. It specifies CSARSDGYNEQFF.

The chain links TRBV2 to TRBJ2-3; TRBD2 might be the D (5 bases). Between the trimmed V and J ends, which lost 4 bases and 3 bases, there was a span of 14 bases. The CDR3 runs 15 residues. Germline-derived CDR1 and CDR2 are SNHLY and FYNNEI. The CDR3 region has the DNA TGTGCCAGCAGTGGTAGCGTGTCCCCTACAGATACGCAGTATTTT. Protein product: CASSGSVSPTDTQYF.

This chain uses TRBV18 with TRBJ1-1; possibly TRBD1 for D (6 bases). The CDR3 sequence is 16 residues long. CDR1 is KGHSH and CDR2 is LQKENI in the germline V gene. Trimming cost V 0 bases and J 5 bases, with 16 bases left between them. CDR3 nucleotides: TGTGCCAGCTCACCACCGGTTGGTCCGAGGGGGACTGAAGCTTTCTTT. It codes for CASSPPVGPRGTEAFF.

This clonotype occurred a few times. The chain couples TRBV20-1 to TRBJ2-5; 9 bases fit TRBD2. The J call may be faulty, since TRBJ2-1 better matches the DNA end. This CDR3 is built from 15 residues. Germline loops: CDR1 DFQATT, CDR2 SNEGSKA (reference sequence). The CDR3 region has the DNA TGCAGTGCCGGGGGGTCAGCGGGAGGCCGCAATGAGCAGTTCTTC. It translates to CSAGGSAGGRNEQFF.

The V call is TRBV19, the J call TRBJ2-7, with TRBD1 matching 9 bases. Trimming at V came to 3 bases and at J to 6 bases, leaving 3 bases not matched to a gene. Germline values: CDR1 LNHDA, CDR2 SQIVND (reference sequence). The length of the CDR3 is 13 residues. CDR3: CASSILTGGEQYF. CDR3 DNA: TGTGCCAGTAGTATCCTGACAGGGGGCGAGCAGTACTTC. The variable domain in full, with the rest retrieved from reference TRBV19 and TRBJ2-7, is DGGITQSPKYLFRKEGQNVTLSCEQNLNHDAMYWYRQDPGQGLRLIYYSQIVNDFQKGDIAEGYSVSREKKESFPLTVTSAQKNPTAFYLCASSILTGGEQYFGPGTRLTVT.

This clonotype was found a few times. V is TRBV18 and J is TRBJ1-2; D remains ambiguous. Germline CDR1 is KGHSH and CDR2 is LQKENI. V lost 3 bases and J 0 bases, leaving 14 bases between the germline ends. The CDR3 is 16 residues long. CDR3 nucleotides: TGTGCCAGCTCACCTGCCGGGAGGGAGTCTAACTATGGCTACACCTTC. It specifies CASSPAGRESNYGYTF.